This TCR beta chain was found in a study of cytomegalovirus exposure and HLA in healthy donors. V gave up 5 bases and J gave up 8 bases, with 14 bases separating them. There are 13 residues in the CDR3. Germline V gives CDR1 SNHLY, CDR2 FYNNEI. The PCR contained 60 Vbeta and 13 Jbeta primers. The method was immunoSEQ multiplex PCR; TCRdb's version includes in-frame clones alone and lacks a portion of them. This sample has some 160,000 clones; 77% occur once, and the top ten carry roughly 1.4%. This clone was seen just once. Sequenced material: PBMCs. This TCR derives from a woman under 40 in good health and CMV-seronegative. V is TRBV2 and J is TRBJ2-3; D uncertain. This CDR3 is CASSLLRPGTQYF. In DNA, the CDR3 is TGTGCCAGCAGTCTTCTCCGGCCGGGTACGCAGTATTTT.